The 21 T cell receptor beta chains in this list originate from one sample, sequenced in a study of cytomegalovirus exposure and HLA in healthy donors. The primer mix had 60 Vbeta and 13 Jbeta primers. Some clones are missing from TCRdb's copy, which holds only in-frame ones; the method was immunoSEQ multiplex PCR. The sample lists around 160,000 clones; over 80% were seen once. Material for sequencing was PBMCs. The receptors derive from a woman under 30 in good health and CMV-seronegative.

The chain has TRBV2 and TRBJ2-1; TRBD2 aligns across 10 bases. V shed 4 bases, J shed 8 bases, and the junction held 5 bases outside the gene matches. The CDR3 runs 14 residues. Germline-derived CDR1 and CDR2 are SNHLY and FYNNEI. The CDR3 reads CASSGVAGGHEQFF. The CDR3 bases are TGTGCCAGCAGTGGGGTAGCGGGGGGCCATGAGCAGTTCTTC. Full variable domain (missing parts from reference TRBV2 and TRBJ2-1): EPEVTQTPSHQVTQMGQEVILRCVPISNHLYFYWYRQILGQKVEFLVSFYNNEISEKSEIFDDQFSVERPDGSNFTLKIRSTKLEDSAMYFCASSGVAGGHEQFFGPGTRLTVL.

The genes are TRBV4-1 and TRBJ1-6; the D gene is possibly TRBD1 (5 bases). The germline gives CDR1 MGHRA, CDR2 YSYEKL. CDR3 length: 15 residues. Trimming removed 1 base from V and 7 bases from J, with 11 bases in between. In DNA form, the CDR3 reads TGCGCCAGCAGCCAAGGAGACAGATCGAATTCACCCCTCCACTTT. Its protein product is CASSQGDRSNSPLHF.

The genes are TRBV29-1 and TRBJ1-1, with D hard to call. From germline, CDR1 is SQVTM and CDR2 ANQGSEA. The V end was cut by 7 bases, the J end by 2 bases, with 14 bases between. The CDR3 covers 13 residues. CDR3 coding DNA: TGCAGCGCCCTAAAGTCGACAAACACTGAAGCTTTCTTT. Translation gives CSALKSTNTEAFF. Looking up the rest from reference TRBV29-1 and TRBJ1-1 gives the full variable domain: SAVISQKPSRDICQRGTSLTIQCQVDSQVTMMFWYRQQPGQSLTLIATANQGSEATYESGFVIDKFPISRPNLTFSTLTVSNMSPEDSSIYLCSALKSTNTEAFFGQGTRLTVV.

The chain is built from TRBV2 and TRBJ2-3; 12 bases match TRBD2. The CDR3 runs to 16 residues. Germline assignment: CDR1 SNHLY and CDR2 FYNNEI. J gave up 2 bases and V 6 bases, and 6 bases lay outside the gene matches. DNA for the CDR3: TGTGCCAGCAGACGCGGACTAGCGGGGAACACAGATACGCAGTATTTT. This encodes CASRRGLAGNTDTQYF.

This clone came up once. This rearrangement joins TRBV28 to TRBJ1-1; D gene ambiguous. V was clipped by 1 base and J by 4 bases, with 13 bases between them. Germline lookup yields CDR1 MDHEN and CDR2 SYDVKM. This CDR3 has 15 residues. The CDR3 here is CASSLSAGSLTEAFF. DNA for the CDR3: TGTGCCAGCAGTTTATCGGCAGGATCTCTCACTGAAGCTTTCTTT. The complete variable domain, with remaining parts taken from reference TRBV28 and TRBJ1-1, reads DVKVTQSSRYLVKRTGEKVFLECVQDMDHENMFWYRQDPGLGLRLIYFSYDVKMKEKGDIPEGYSVSREKKERFSLILESASTNQTSMYLCASSLSAGSLTEAFFGQGTRLTVV.

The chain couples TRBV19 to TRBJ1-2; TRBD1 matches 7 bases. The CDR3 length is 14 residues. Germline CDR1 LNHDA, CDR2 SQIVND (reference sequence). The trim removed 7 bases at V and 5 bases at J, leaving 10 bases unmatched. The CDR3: CASNPGTVGYGYTF. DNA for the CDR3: TGTGCCAGTAACCCGGGGACAGTCGGTTATGGCTACACCTTC.

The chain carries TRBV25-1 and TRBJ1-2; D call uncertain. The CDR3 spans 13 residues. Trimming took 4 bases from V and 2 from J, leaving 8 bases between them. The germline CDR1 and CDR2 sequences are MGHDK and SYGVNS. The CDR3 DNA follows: TGTGCCAGCAGTGTGGCGGGGAACTATGGCTACACCTTC. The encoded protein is CASSVAGNYGYTF.

CDR3 in amino acids: CASSSGQDQYGYTF. CDR3 nucleotides: TGTGCCAGCAGCTCGGGACAGGATCAATATGGCTACACCTTC. This chain uses TRBV7-9 with TRBJ1-2; 8 bases match TRBD1. The CDR3 sequence is 14 residues long. Germline V CDR1 and CDR2: SEHNR, FQNEAQ (reference sequence). The V and J ends lost 4 bases and 5 bases, in that order; junction bases with no gene match: 6.

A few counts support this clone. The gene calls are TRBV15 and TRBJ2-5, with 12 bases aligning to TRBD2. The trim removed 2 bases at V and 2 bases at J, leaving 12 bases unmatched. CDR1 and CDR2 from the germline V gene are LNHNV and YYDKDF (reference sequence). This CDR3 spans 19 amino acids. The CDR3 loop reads CATSRPPRTSGMRQETQYF. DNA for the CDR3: TGTGCCACCAGCAGACCACCCCGGACTAGCGGGATGAGACAAGAGACCCAGTACTTC.

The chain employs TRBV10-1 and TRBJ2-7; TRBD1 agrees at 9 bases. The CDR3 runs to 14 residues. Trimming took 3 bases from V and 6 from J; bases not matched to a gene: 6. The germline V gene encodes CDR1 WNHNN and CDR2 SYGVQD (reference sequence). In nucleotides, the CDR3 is TGCGCCAGCAGTGAACCGGGACAGGGACCCGAGCAGTACTTC. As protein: CASSEPGQGPEQYF.

The CDR3 is CASSERGRKTEAFF. The CDR3 DNA sequence: TGTGCCAGCAGTGAGAGGGGGCGAAAGACTGAAGCTTTCTTT. This chain joins TRBV6-1 and TRBJ1-1; 7 bases agree with TRBD1. V dropped 3 bases and J dropped 5; count of bases not matched to a gene: 6. Germline CDR1 and CDR2: MNHNS and SASEGT. This CDR3 has 14 residues.

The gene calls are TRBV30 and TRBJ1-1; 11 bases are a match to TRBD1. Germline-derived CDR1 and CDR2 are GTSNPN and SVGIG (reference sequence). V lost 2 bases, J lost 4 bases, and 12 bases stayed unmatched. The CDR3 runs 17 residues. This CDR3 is CAWSFQSLGTGGTEAFF. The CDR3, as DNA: TGTGCCTGGAGTTTCCAAAGTCTAGGGACAGGGGGCACTGAAGCTTTCTTT.

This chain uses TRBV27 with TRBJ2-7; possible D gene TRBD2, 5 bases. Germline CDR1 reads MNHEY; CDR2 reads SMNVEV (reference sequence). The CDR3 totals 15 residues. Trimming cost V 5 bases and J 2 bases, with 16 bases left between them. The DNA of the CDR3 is TGTGCCAGCAGTCAAAGACTACCGGGAACCTACGAGCAGTACTTC. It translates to CASSQRLPGTYEQYF.

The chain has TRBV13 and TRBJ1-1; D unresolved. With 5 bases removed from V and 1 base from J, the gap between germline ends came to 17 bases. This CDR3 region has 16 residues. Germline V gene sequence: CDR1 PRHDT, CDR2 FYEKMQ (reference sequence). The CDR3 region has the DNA TGTGCCAGCAGCCCGACTTCGGGGTGGAGGAACACTGAAGCTTTCTTT. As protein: CASSPTSGWRNTEAFF.

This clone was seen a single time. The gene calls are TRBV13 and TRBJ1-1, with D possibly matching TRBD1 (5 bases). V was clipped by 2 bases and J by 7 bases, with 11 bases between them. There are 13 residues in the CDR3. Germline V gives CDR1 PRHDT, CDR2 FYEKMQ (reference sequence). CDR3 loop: CASSLMTQGEAFF. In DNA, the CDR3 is TGTGCCAGCAGCTTAATGACCCAGGGTGAAGCTTTCTTT.

This CDR3 reads CSVERGSLNTDTQYF. The CDR3 DNA reads TGCAGCGTTGAAAGGGGGTCCTTAAACACAGATACGCAGTATTTT. The rearrangement links TRBV29-1 to TRBJ2-3; tentative D call: TRBD1 (6 bases). Germline lookup yields CDR1 SQVTM and CDR2 ANQGSEA. Between the trimmed V and J ends, which lost 2 bases and 2 bases, there was a span of 14 bases. The length of the CDR3 is 15 residues.

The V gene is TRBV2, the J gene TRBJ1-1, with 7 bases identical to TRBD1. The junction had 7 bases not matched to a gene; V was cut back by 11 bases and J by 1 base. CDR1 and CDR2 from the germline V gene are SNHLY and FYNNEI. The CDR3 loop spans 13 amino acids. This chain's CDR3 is CAGKGQRNTEAFF. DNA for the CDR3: TGTGCCGGCAAGGGACAGCGGAACACTGAAGCTTTCTTT.

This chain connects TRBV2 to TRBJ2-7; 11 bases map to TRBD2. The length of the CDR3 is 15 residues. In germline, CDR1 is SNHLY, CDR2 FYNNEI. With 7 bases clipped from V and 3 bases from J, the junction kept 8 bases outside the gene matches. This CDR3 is CASTTGTSGVYEQYF. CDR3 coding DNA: TGTGCCAGCACCACCGGGACTAGCGGTGTCTACGAGCAGTACTTC.

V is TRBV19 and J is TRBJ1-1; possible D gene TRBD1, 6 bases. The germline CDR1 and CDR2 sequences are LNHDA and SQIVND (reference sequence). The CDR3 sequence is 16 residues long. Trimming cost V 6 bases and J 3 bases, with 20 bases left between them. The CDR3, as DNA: TGTGCCAGTAGAAAACAAGATACAGGGCGGTACACTGAAGCTTTCTTT. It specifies CASRKQDTGRYTEAFF. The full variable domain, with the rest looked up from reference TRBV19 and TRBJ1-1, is DGGITQSPKYLFRKEGQNVTLSCEQNLNHDAMYWYRQDPGQGLRLIYYSQIVNDFQKGDIAEGYSVSREKKESFPLTVTSAQKNPTAFYLCASRKQDTGRYTEAFFGQGTRLTVV.

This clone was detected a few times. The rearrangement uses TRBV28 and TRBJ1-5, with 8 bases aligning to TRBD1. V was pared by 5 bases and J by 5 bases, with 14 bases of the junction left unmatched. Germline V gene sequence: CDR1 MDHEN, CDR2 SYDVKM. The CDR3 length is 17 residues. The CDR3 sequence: CASSPNPRQGPYQPQHF. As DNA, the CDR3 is TGTGCCAGCAGTCCCAACCCACGACAGGGGCCGTATCAGCCCCAGCATTTT. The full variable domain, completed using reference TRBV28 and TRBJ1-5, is DVKVTQSSRYLVKRTGEKVFLECVQDMDHENMFWYRQDPGLGLRLIYFSYDVKMKEKGDIPEGYSVSREKKERFSLILESASTNQTSMYLCASSPNPRQGPYQPQHFGDGTRLSIL.

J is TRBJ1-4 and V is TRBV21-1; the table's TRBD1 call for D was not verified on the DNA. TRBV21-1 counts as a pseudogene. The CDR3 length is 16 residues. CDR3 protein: CASFADRPPTNEKLFF. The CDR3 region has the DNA TGTGCCAGTTTTGCGGACAGGCCCCCAACTAATGAAAAACTGTTTTTT.